These T cell receptor beta chains were read from a single sample in a study of beta chain features in type 1 diabetes. Profiling relied on immunoSEQ multiplex PCR, and the TCRdb table lists in-frame clones only, not all of them. The sample carries 140,000 or so clones, around 13% recorded once. What was sequenced was central memory CD4+ T cells from blood. The receptors originated from a man aged 18 to 29 with type 1 diabetes. CDR3s include the opening cysteine and the closing phenylalanine or tryptophan. Fields, in order: J gene, D gene, clone size, V gene, CDR3 DNA, CDR3 protein. A D gene is named only where the DNA matches it firmly. A row's size may be missing; if present it is once, few, many or a size class.

TRBJ1-6	.	few	TRBV10-3	TGTGCCATCAGTGTCGGACAGATATATAATTCACCCCTCCACTTT	CAISVGQIYNSPLHF
TRBJ1-2	.	few	TRBV10-3	TGTGCCATCAGTGCTCAGGGGCCCTATGGCTACACCTTC	CAISAQGPYGYTF
TRBJ2-7	.	.	TRBV25-1	TGTGCCAGCAGTGAGGTGGACAGCTCCTACGAGCAGTACTTC	CASSEVDSSYEQYF
TRBJ1-2	.	.	TRBV5-6	TGTGCCAGCAGCTTGGGGGCAGGGCCTACTAACTATGGCTACACCTTC	CASSLGAGPTNYGYTF
TRBJ1-2	.	.	TRBV27	TGTGCCAGCAGAGCAGGGTTTTCCTATGGCTACACCTTC	CASRAGFSYGYTF
TRBJ2-7	.	few	TRBV18	TGTGCCAGCAAGACCCTTGACGGCTACGAGCAGTACTTC	CASKTLDGYEQYF
TRBJ2-3	TRBD2	.	TRBV5-8	TGTGCCAGCAGCCCGGGGGTTAGCGGGCCCACAGATACGCAGTATTTT	CASSPGVSGPTDTQYF
TRBJ2-3	.	.	TRBV9	TGTGCCAGCAGCGTAGGCGGGCTTAGCACAGATACGCAGTATTTT	CASSVGGLSTDTQYF
TRBJ2-1	TRBD1	few	TRBV4-2	TGTGCCAGCAGCCAGGCCGGGACAGGGAACAATGAGCAGTTCTTC	CASSQAGTGNNEQFF
TRBJ2-1	TRBD2	few	TRBV9	TGTGCCAGCAGCTTAGCGGGGGACTCCTACAATGAGCAGTTCTTC	CASSLAGDSYNEQFF
TRBJ2-6	.	.	TRBV6-1	TGTGCCAGCAGTGATTCCCTCTCGGGGGCTGGGGCCAACGTCCTGACTTTC	CASSDSLSGAGANVLTF
TRBJ1-1	.	few	TRBV6-5	TGTGCCAGCAGTTACTCAACAGGGACACCAAGGCAAGCTTTCTTT	CASSYSTGTPRQAFF
TRBJ2-7	TRBD1	.	TRBV19	TGTGCCAGTAGTAGGGACAGGGGACTCTCCTACGAGCAGTACTTC	CASSRDRGLSYEQYF
TRBJ2-5	TRBD1	.	TRBV25-1	TGTGCCAGCAGTTGGACAGGGAGTGTGGTCCAGTACTTC	CASSWTGSVVQYF
TRBJ2-4	TRBD2	few	TRBV30	TGTGCCTGGAGTGTACTGGCTAGCGGGGCATTAGCCAAAAACATTCAGTACTTC	CAWSVLASGALAKNIQYF
TRBJ1-2	TRBD1	.	TRBV5-4	TGTGCCAGCAGCTTGGATCCAGGGGGCGTTGACTATGGCTACACCTTC	CASSLDPGGVDYGYTF
TRBJ1-1	TRBD1	few	TRBV27	TGTGCCAGCAGGCCGGGACAGCAGGCCACTGAAGCTTTCTTT	CASRPGQQATEAFF
TRBJ2-5	.	.	TRBV5-4	TGTGCCAGCAGCCGGCAGGGGTCAATCCCCCAAGAGACCCAGTACTTC	CASSRQGSIPQETQYF
TRBJ2-7	TRBD2	.	TRBV14	TGTGCCAGCAGCCACGGGGGTAGCGGGGTCTCCTACGAGCAGTACTTC	CASSHGGSGVSYEQYF
TRBJ1-5	.	few	TRBV6-6	TGTGCCAGCAGTTTACTAAACCGGGAAACCGAGCCCCAGCATTTT	CASSLLNRETEPQHF
TRBJ1-2	.	few	TRBV15	TGTGCCACCAGCGAACAGGACTATGGCTACACCTTC	CATSEQDYGYTF
TRBJ1-5	TRBD1	few	TRBV7-8	TGTGCCAGCAGCCCTAGGACAGGGGGAAGCAATCAGCCCCAGCATTTT	CASSPRTGGSNQPQHF